This TCR beta chain stems from a study of patients and donors after allogeneic stem cell transplantation. CDR3 size: 15 residues. Looked up from germline, CDR1 is MDHEN and CDR2 is SYDVKM. Trimming shortened V by 8 bases and J by 4 bases, and 20 bases separated the two germline ends. TCRdb re-derived calls from the RT-PCR reads in MiXCR, one entry per CDR3 protein. This table holds some 160,000 distinct CDR3 sequences, approximately 25% found once. This TCR derives from a human donor who was either an allogeneic HSCT recipient or a stem cell or donor lymphocyte infusion donor (not recorded which). It is not recorded whose cells these are; they may come from a transplant donor. The chain joins TRBV28 to TRBJ1-1; no clear D. The sample taken for sequencing was blood, either unsorted or a sorted T cell fraction (not recorded which). CDR3 region: CASPGRRRGGTEAFF. CDR3 coding DNA: TGTGCCAGCCCTGGACGTCGGAGAGGTGGCACTGAAGCTTTCTTT. Looking up the rest from reference TRBV28 and TRBJ1-1 gives the full variable domain: DVKVTQSSRYLVKRTGEKVFLECVQDMDHENMFWYRQDPGLGLRLIYFSYDVKMKEKGDIPEGYSVSREKKERFSLILESASTNQTSMYLCASPGRRRGGTEAFFGQGTRLTVV.